This T cell receptor beta chain was recovered during a study of blood T cell repertoires in COVID-19. Study as a whole: Samples representing acute and convalescent COVID-19 were sourced from the United States, Italy and Spain. PBMCs, B-cell-depleted T cells, or T cells were the source of the cDNA or gDNA that made up the material.

Original methodology: Estimated nucleated cell counts came from reference gene primer amplification. The method was immunoSEQ multiplex PCR; TCRdb's version includes in-frame clones alone and lacks a portion of them. Clone size and V and J calls were adopted from that table, with D and trimming inferred from the DNA. The data hold roughly 65,000 clones, with over 80% observed a single time. CDR1 is LNHDA and CDR2 is SQIVND in the germline V gene (reference sequence). V lost 6 bases and J 0 bases, leaving 9 bases between the germline ends. The CDR3 contains 14 residues. The chain is built from TRBV19 and TRBJ1-3; no reliable D call. The sequence was obtained from a human donor in a cohort sampled during active COVID-19. Sequencing was performed on peripheral blood. The CDR3 DNA follows: TGTGCCAGTAGGTCTGGCAGCTCTGGAAACACCATATATTTT. Translating gives CASRSGSSGNTIYF.